This T cell receptor (beta chain) is from a study of Graves' ophthalmopathy and Graves' hyperthyroidism. CDR1 is MNHNS and CDR2 is SASEGT in the germline V gene. V shed 5 bases and J 13 bases; nucleotides not matched to a gene: 20. The length of the CDR3 is 16 residues. Moderately to severely active ophthalmopathy under 3 months, CAS at least 3, NOSPECS at least 4. Orbital computed tomography and thyroid ultrasound, along with TRAb, serum thyroxine and clinical symptoms, underpinned diagnosis. RNA served as the template for amplifying TCR beta CDR3 regions. A first-round RT-PCR used HTBI primers, followed by a second-round multiplex PCR. In TCRdb, the multiplex PCR reads were re-called with MiXCR into one record per CDR3 protein. The table includes about 220,000 distinct CDR3 sequences, roughly 21% detected once.

Sequences were obtained from peripheral blood. V usage is TRBV6-1 and J usage is TRBJ1-5; 7 nucleotides match TRBD1. This receptor was obtained from a woman aged 45-65 years with Graves' ophthalmopathy. CDR3 region: CASSRQSGTVGSSQHF. Here the CDR3 DNA reads TGTGCCAGCAGTAGACAGAGCGGGACAGTGGGATCATCACAGCATTTT.